Shown below are 20 T cell receptor beta chains from a single sample sequenced in a study of blood T cells in healthy people across ages. A second PCR of roughly 7 to 11 cycles used a sample-barcoded 5' primer and a J-beta primer mix. TCRdb used MiXCR to reprocess the 5' RACE reads, holding one entry per CDR3 protein. This sample has 650,000 to 800,000 distinct CDR3 sequences, with roughly half found just once. The sample consisted of blood. These receptors originate from a woman aged 80 or older in good health.

A few counts support this clonotype. The chain carries TRBV28 and TRBJ2-7, with D perhaps TRBD1 or TRBD2 (5 bases each). V was shortened by 3 bases and J by 7 bases, with 16 bases between the two germline ends. Germline lookup yields CDR1 MDHEN and CDR2 SYDVKM. The CDR3 has 14 amino acids. CDR3 protein: CASSFPGAPKEQYF. The CDR3 region has the DNA TGTGCCAGCAGTTTCCCCGGGGCCCCAAAAGAGCAGTACTTC.

The rearrangement joins TRBV20-1 to TRBJ1-4; perhaps TRBD1 as D (5 bases). This CDR3 has 12 residues. V shed 7 bases and J shed 8 bases, with 14 bases lying between them. CDR1 DFQATT and CDR2 SNEGSKA come from the germline V gene (reference sequence). This chain's CDR3 is CSGQTVEEKLFF. The CDR3 DNA is TGCAGTGGACAGACAGTCGAGGAAAAACTGTTTTTT.

There are a few counts of this clonotype. Possible read error: a much larger clone is one base away. This chain connects TRBV27 to TRBJ1-2, with D perhaps TRBD1 (6 bases). This CDR3 has 15 amino acids. CDR1 MNHEY and CDR2 SMNVEV come from the germline V gene (reference sequence). V was clipped by 6 bases and J by 7 bases, with 21 bases between them. CDR3 nucleotide sequence: TGTGCCAGCAGCCAAGGTTTGGGGGGGGCTTCTGGCTACACCTTC. It translates to CASSQGLGGASGYTF.

The gene calls are TRBV9 and TRBJ2-1; 7 bases match TRBD2. The V gene end was trimmed by 0 bases and the J gene end by 8 bases; junction bases not matched to a gene: 5. The CDR3 length is 14 residues. In germline, CDR1 is SGDLS, CDR2 YYNGEE. In nucleotides, the CDR3 is TGTGCCAGCAGCGTAGCCGGGGGGTGGTATGAGCAGTTCTTC. Its protein product is CASSVAGGWYEQFF.

This clonotype has a count of ten or more. The chain joins TRBV5-1 to TRBJ2-7; 7 bases fit TRBD2. V lost 0 bases to trimming and J lost 4 bases; unmatched junction nucleotides: 10. The CDR3 extends over 16 amino acids. Germline V gene sequence: CDR1 SGHRS, CDR2 YFSETQ. The CDR3 is CASSLGSGTIQYEQYF. CDR3 DNA sequence: TGCGCCAGCAGCTTGGGCAGCGGGACTATACAGTACGAGCAGTACTTC.

This clonotype has at least ten counts. The rearrangement joins TRBV21-1 to TRBJ1-2; the table's TRBD1 call for D was not verified on the DNA. TRBV21-1 is a pseudogene locus. The CDR3 extends over 12 amino acids. The CDR3 region has the DNA TGTGCCACCCCCGACAGGGCGTCAGGCTACACCTTC. Translating it yields CATPDRASGYTF.

V and J are TRBV7-3 and TRBJ2-2; tentatively, D is TRBD2 (6 bases). V was pared by 1 base and J by 4 bases, with 16 bases between. From germline, CDR1 is SGHTA and CDR2 FQGTGA. The CDR3 runs to 17 residues. The CDR3 loop reads CASSLSPGESSTGELFF. Here the CDR3 DNA reads TGTGCCAGCAGCTTAAGTCCGGGGGAGTCGAGCACCGGGGAGCTGTTTTTT.

The rearrangement links TRBV6-6 to TRBJ2-7, with 9 positions matching TRBD1. The V gene end was trimmed by 6 bases and the J gene end by 0 bases; junction bases not matched to a gene: 12. Looked up from germline, CDR1 is MNHNY and CDR2 is SVGAGI (reference sequence). CDR3 length: 17 amino acids. CDR3 DNA: TGTGCCAGCAGCTGGCCTACGGGACAGGGTAACTCCTACGAGCAGTACTTC. Amino acid sequence: CASSWPTGQGNSYEQYF.

A remark on this clonotype: At one of its ends the junction is not consistent with the germline gene, which may arise from a read error. The chain is built from TRBV9 and TRBJ2-1; D uncertain. The length of the CDR3 is 13 residues. CDR1 and CDR2 (germline): SGDLS, YYNGEE. Written as DNA, the CDR3 is TGTGTCAGCAGCGTATTCCTAGGGAATGAGCAGTTCTTC. Amino acids: CVSSVFLGNEQFF.

This clonotype was counted many times. The chain combines TRBV3-1 with TRBJ2-7; maybe TRBD1 (6 bases). The CDR3 consists of 12 residues. V was pared by 6 bases and J by 10 bases, with 16 bases between. Germline V gene lookup returns CDR1 LGHDT and CDR2 YNNKEL (reference sequence). The CDR3 DNA is TGTGCCAGCAGTGGGACATCGGGAAGCCAGTACTTC. Its protein product is CASSGTSGSQYF.

The rearrangement joins TRBV12-3 or TRBV12-4 to TRBJ2-7, with D hard to call. The length of the CDR3 is 12 residues. Trimming left V 3 bases short and J 2 bases short, with 5 bases between. CDR3 amino acids: CASSFVAYEQYF. The CDR3 nucleotides are TGTGCCAGCAGTTTTGTTGCCTACGAGCAGTACTTC.

This clonotype appeared a few times. Being one base from a much bigger clone, this may be a read error. The chain recombines TRBV30 with TRBJ2-1, with D possibly TRBD2 on 6 matching bases. The J call may be in error: the DNA end matches TRBJ2-7 better. Germline V lookup: CDR1 GTSNPN, CDR2 SVGIG (reference sequence). CDR3 length equals 13 residues. The CDR3 here is CAWSPGSNNEQYF. The CDR3 DNA reads TGTGCCTGGAGTCCCGGGAGCAACAATGAGCAGTACTTC.

Ten or more counts support this clonotype. The V call is TRBV5-6, the J call TRBJ2-5; no definite D call. There are 13 residues in the CDR3. Germline CDR1 SGHDT, CDR2 YYEEEE. V lost 5 bases, J lost 0 bases, and 8 bases lay in between. The CDR3, as DNA: TGTGCCAGCAGTACTCTATACCAAGAGACCCAGTACTTC. Translated, it gives CASSTLYQETQYF.

In nucleotides, the CDR3 is TGCGCCAGCAGCTCGAATACGGGGGGGAACACCGGGGAGCTGTTTTTT. Amino acid sequence: CASSSNTGGNTGELFF. The chain combines TRBV5-1 with TRBJ2-2, with 7 bases matching TRBD2. Looked up from germline, CDR1 is SGHRS and CDR2 is YFSETQ. This CDR3 has 16 residues. Germline trimming cut 3 bases from V and 1 base from J; bases unmatched to any gene: 6.

Written as DNA, the CDR3 is TGTGCCAGTGTTGGGACAGGGGGCACTGAAGCTTTCTTT. As protein: CASVGTGGTEAFF. V gene TRBV2 combines with J gene TRBJ1-1; 11 bases are a match to TRBD1. The CDR3 contains 13 residues. Germline-derived CDR1 and CDR2 are SNHLY and FYNNEI. Trimming cost V 9 bases and J 4 bases; bases outside gene matches: 4.

This sequence joins TRBV11-1 and TRBJ2-7; maybe TRBD2 (6 bases). V lost 4 bases, J lost 5 bases, and 9 bases lay in between. Per germline, CDR1 SGHAT and CDR2 FQDESV (reference sequence). The length of the CDR3 is 12 residues. The chain's CDR3 is CASSSSSDEQYF. CDR3 bases: TGTGCCAGCAGCTCTTCTAGCGACGAGCAGTACTTC.

J is TRBJ1-4 and V is TRBV7-9; possible D gene TRBD1, 5 bases. CDR3 length: 14 residues. In germline, CDR1 is SEHNR, CDR2 FQNEAQ (reference sequence). V was trimmed by 7 bases and J by 5 bases, leaving 14 bases between them. The CDR3 is CASIQGSGNEKLFF. CDR3 in DNA: TGTGCCAGCATCCAGGGATCGGGGAATGAAAAACTGTTTTTT.

The rearrangement joins TRBV7-3 to TRBJ2-1; D perhaps matches TRBD2 (5 bases). Trimming stripped 2 bases from V and 8 bases from J, with 10 bases between. Looked up from germline, CDR1 is SGHTA and CDR2 is FQGTGA. The CDR3 is 13 amino acids. The CDR3 here is CASSLLGSYEQFF. The CDR3 bases are TGTGCCAGCAGCTTACTGGGGAGCTATGAGCAGTTCTTC.

This clonotype was seen ten or more times. The chain is built from TRBV20-1 and TRBJ2-1; D is perhaps TRBD2 (6 bases). This CDR3 has 14 amino acids. In germline, CDR1 is DFQATT, CDR2 SNEGSKA (reference sequence). Trimming pared 1 base from V and 3 bases from J, leaving 10 bases between. The CDR3 sequence is CSARAAGFYNEQFF. The CDR3 bases are TGCAGTGCTAGAGCTGCGGGGTTCTACAATGAGCAGTTCTTC.

This clonotype came up many times. The chain carries TRBV20-1 and TRBJ1-6; the D is unclear. The CDR3 runs 13 residues. Looked up from germline, CDR1 is DFQATT and CDR2 is SNEGSKA (reference sequence). In DNA, the CDR3 is TGCTCTATTCTAAGGCTCTATAATTCACCCCTCCACTTT. Encoded protein: CSILRLYNSPLHF.